This entry lists 25 T cell receptor beta chains sequenced from one sample in a study of blood T cell repertoires in COVID-19. Data came from immunoSEQ multiplex PCR; TCRdb stores just in-frame clones and leaves some out. This table holds some 260,000 clones, about 87% found once. Sequencing was performed on peripheral blood. These receptors originate from a woman aged 70 to 79 with COVID-19, enrolled during active disease.

This chain connects TRBV19 to TRBJ1-5; weak D call: TRBD1 (6 bases). This CDR3 comprises 15 residues. Between the trimmed V and J ends, which lost 5 bases and 0 bases, there was a span of 11 bases. Germline V lookup: CDR1 LNHDA, CDR2 SQIVND (reference sequence). The DNA for the CDR3 is TGTGCCAGTAGTCTGGGGGGGGCTAGCAATCAGCCCCAGCATTTT. This encodes CASSLGGASNQPQHF.

The chain has TRBV11-2 and TRBJ2-1; no definite D call. The germline CDR1 and CDR2 sequences are SGHAT and FQNNGV. With 5 bases removed from V and 4 bases from J, the gap between germline ends came to 6 bases. The CDR3 spans 12 residues. CDR3 residues: CASSPPYNEQFF. The CDR3 nucleotides read TGTGCCAGCAGCCCCCCGTACAATGAGCAGTTCTTC.

The rearrangement links TRBV18 to TRBJ2-5; perhaps TRBD1 as D (5 bases). The CDR3 loop spans 12 amino acids. The V gene lost 4 bases and the J gene lost 4 bases, with 7 bases spanning the gap. CDR1 and CDR2 from the germline V gene are KGHSH and LQKENI. CDR3 protein: CASSRQRETQYF. The CDR3 coding sequence is TGTGCCAGCTCACGACAGAGAGAGACCCAGTACTTC.

This clone was seen a handful of times. The V gene is TRBV30, the J gene TRBJ2-6; TRBD2 is a possible D gene (6 bases). Germline assignment: CDR1 GTSNPN and CDR2 SVGIG (reference sequence). Trimming removed 3 bases from V and 13 bases from J, with 16 bases in between. There are 13 residues in the CDR3. CDR3 region: CAWSPGLWQVLTF. CDR3 in DNA: TGTGCCTGGAGCCCGGGACTTTGGCAAGTCCTGACTTTC.

The chain is built from TRBV18 and TRBJ1-1, with a tentative D call TRBD1 (6 bases). Germline assignment: CDR1 KGHSH and CDR2 LQKENI. Trimming stripped 0 bases from V and 0 bases from J, with 11 bases between. This CDR3 region has 16 residues. This CDR3 is CASSPPLQGMNTEAFF. In nucleotides, the CDR3 is TGTGCCAGCTCACCACCGTTACAGGGAATGAACACTGAAGCTTTCTTT.

The genes are TRBV11-3 and TRBJ2-7; TRBD1 might be the D (5 bases). The germline V gene has CDR1 SGHNT and CDR2 YENEEA. CDR3 size: 14 residues. V lost 7 bases to trimming and J lost 6 bases, with 19 bases between them. CDR3 protein: CASTGGQGVGEQYF. CDR3 DNA sequence: TGTGCCAGCACCGGTGGGCAGGGCGTCGGCGAGCAGTACTTC. Full variable domain (missing parts from reference TRBV11-3 and TRBJ2-7): EAGVVQSPRYKIIEKKQPVAFWCNPISGHNTLYWYLQNLGQGPELLIRYENEEAVDDSQLPKDRFSAERLKGVDSTLKIQPAELGDSAVYLCASTGGQGVGEQYFGPGTRLTVT.

This chain connects TRBV3-1 (or the pseudogene TRBV3-2) to TRBJ2-1, with 12 bases matching TRBD2. Germline assignment: CDR1 LGHDT and CDR2 YNNKEL (reference sequence). Germline trimming cut 7 bases from V and 6 bases from J; bases unmatched to any gene: 10. The CDR3 contains 16 residues. The CDR3 nucleotides are TGTGCCAGCACCCCAACAAGACTAGCGGGAGTCAATGAGCAGTTCTTC. Protein product: CASTPTRLAGVNEQFF.

Concerning this clone itself: A junction end diverges from the germline sequence, so it may reflect a read error. This chain links TRBV5-4 with TRBJ2-7; 8 bases are shared with TRBD1. The CDR3 runs to 13 residues. CDR1 and CDR2 (germline): SGHNT, YYREEE (reference sequence). The CDR3: CASCRDRSFEQYF. CDR3 nucleotides: TGTGCCAGCTGCCGGGACAGGTCCTTCGAGCAGTACTTC.

The rearrangement joins TRBV15 to TRBJ2-1; 9 bases are shared with TRBD2. This CDR3 has 17 amino acids. After removal of 4 bases from V and 5 bases from J, the junction contained 12 bases not matched to a gene. Germline values: CDR1 LNHNV, CDR2 YYDKDF (reference sequence). CDR3 amino acids: CATSTTNSGSIDNEQFF. The CDR3 bases are TGTGCCACCAGCACAACTAATAGCGGGAGTATCGACAATGAGCAGTTCTTC. The full variable domain, in which reference TRBV15 and TRBJ2-1 provide the parts outside the CDR3, is DAMVIQNPRYQVTQFGKPVTLSCSQTLNHNVMYWYQQKSSQAPKLLFHYYDKDFNNEADTPDNFQSRRPNTSFCFLDIRSPGLGDTAMYLCATSTTNSGSIDNEQFFGPGTRLTVL.

This chain links TRBV7-2 with TRBJ1-6, with 9 bases matching TRBD1. The CDR3 is 14 amino acids. J gave up 10 bases and V 4 bases, and 5 bases lay outside the gene matches. Germline CDR1 SGHTA, CDR2 FQGNSA. The CDR3 region has the DNA TGTGCCAGCAGCTCGGGACAGGGCACGTCACCCCTCCACTTT. As protein: CASSSGQGTSPLHF.

The chain combines TRBV7-8 with TRBJ1-2, with no clear D. Germline V lookup: CDR1 SGHVS, CDR2 FQNEAQ. V was shortened by 5 bases and J by 3 bases, with 13 bases between the two germline ends. This CDR3 comprises 14 residues. The chain's CDR3 is CASSLSAADYGYTF. CDR3 nucleotides: TGTGCCAGCAGCCTTAGTGCGGCGGACTATGGCTACACCTTC.

The J gene is TRBJ1-2, the V gene TRBV18, with a tentative D call TRBD1 (5 bases). The V end lost 2 bases, the J end lost 3 bases, and 10 bases lay between the germline ends. The CDR3 length is 14 residues. Germline V gene lookup returns CDR1 KGHSH and CDR2 LQKENI. The CDR3 reads CASSPRRGDYGYTF. The CDR3 nucleotides are TGTGCCAGCTCACCAAGGAGGGGAGACTATGGCTACACCTTC.

This sequence joins TRBV5-1 and TRBJ1-3; D possibly corresponds to TRBD1 (5 bases). V was trimmed by 4 bases and J by 2 bases, leaving 10 bases between them. The CDR3 contains 14 residues. The germline V gene has CDR1 SGHRS and CDR2 YFSETQ. CDR3 protein: CASSRDSPGNTIYF. CDR3 in DNA: TGCGCCAGCAGCCGCGACAGTCCTGGAAACACCATATATTTT.

The chain recombines TRBV19 with TRBJ2-6, with a weak D call TRBD2 (6 bases). CDR3 length: 17 residues. Trimming removed 3 bases at V and 2 bases at J, with 14 bases between. Germline V gene lookup returns CDR1 LNHDA and CDR2 SQIVND (reference sequence). CDR3 bases: TGTGCCAGTAGTATTCGACCGGGCGGGGCTGGGGCCAACGTCCTGACTTTC. This sequence encodes CASSIRPGGAGANVLTF. The entire variable domain, with the rest obtained from reference TRBV19 and TRBJ2-6, is as follows: DGGITQSPKYLFRKEGQNVTLSCEQNLNHDAMYWYRQDPGQGLRLIYYSQIVNDFQKGDIAEGYSVSREKKESFPLTVTSAQKNPTAFYLCASSIRPGGAGANVLTFGAGSRLTVL.

The chain employs TRBV4-3 and TRBJ1-2; D is unresolved. Trimming took 2 bases from V and 4 from J, leaving 8 bases between them. The CDR3 covers 13 residues. Looked up from germline, CDR1 is LGHNA and CDR2 is YSLEER. In DNA, the CDR3 is TGCGCCAGCAGCCAAACAGTCCGCTATGGCTACACCTTC. It yields the protein CASSQTVRYGYTF.

This clone appeared a single time. The chain is built from TRBV10-3 and TRBJ1-4; TRBD1 matches 10 bases. V lost 10 bases, J lost 5 bases, and 4 bases stayed unmatched. The CDR3 totals 13 residues. CDR1 and CDR2 from the germline V gene are ENHRY and SYGVKD. The CDR3 coding sequence is TGTGCCACAAGGACAGGGGGGAATGAAAAACTGTTTTTT. Its protein is CATRTGGNEKLFF.

The gene calls are TRBV28 and TRBJ2-5; D ambiguous. This CDR3 spans 11 amino acids. The V and J ends lost 3 bases and 5 bases respectively, with 4 bases between them. Germline assignment: CDR1 MDHEN and CDR2 SYDVKM. The CDR3 DNA follows: TGTGCCAGCAGTTTTAGCGAGACCCAGTACTTC. Protein sequence: CASSFSETQYF. The entire variable domain, with the rest obtained from reference TRBV28 and TRBJ2-5, is as follows: DVKVTQSSRYLVKRTGEKVFLECVQDMDHENMFWYRQDPGLGLRLIYFSYDVKMKEKGDIPEGYSVSREKKERFSLILESASTNQTSMYLCASSFSETQYFGPGTRLLVL.

The rearrangement uses TRBV7-9 and TRBJ1-1, with 8 positions matching TRBD1. This CDR3 is built from 13 residues. Looked up from germline, CDR1 is SEHNR and CDR2 is FQNEAQ (reference sequence). The J segment lost 9 bases and the V segment lost 5 bases, leaving 8 bases of the junction unmatched. Written as DNA, the CDR3 is TGTGCCAGCAGCGGACAGGGACAGGTCAAAGCTTTCTTT. Translated: CASSGQGQVKAFF.

V gene TRBV18 combines with J gene TRBJ2-5, with TRBD1 as a possible D gene (5 bases). In germline, CDR1 is KGHSH, CDR2 LQKENI. V was cut by 5 bases and J by 1 base, with 11 bases left in between. There are 14 residues in the CDR3. DNA for the CDR3: TGTGCCAGCTCATCCAGGGTTGGCCAAGAGACCCAGTACTTC. Translation: CASSSRVGQETQYF. Looking up the rest from reference TRBV18 and TRBJ2-5 gives the full variable domain: NAGVMQNPRHLVRRRGQEARLRCSPMKGHSHVYWYRQLPEEGLKFMVYLQKENIIDESGMPKERFSAEFPKEGPSILRIQQVVRGDSAAYFCASSSRVGQETQYFGPGTRLLVL.

In its sample, this clone was seen a few times. The chain combines TRBV6-5 with TRBJ2-7; 8 bases align to TRBD2. V dropped 4 bases and J dropped 1; count of bases not matched to a gene: 6. This CDR3 has 15 amino acids. The germline gives CDR1 MNHEY, CDR2 SVGAGI. The CDR3: CASSWGLAGSYEQYF. The CDR3, as DNA: TGTGCCAGCAGTTGGGGGCTAGCGGGTTCCTACGAGCAGTACTTC.

The chain links TRBV4-3 to TRBJ1-2, with D hard to call. The V gene's germline CDR1 is LGHNA and CDR2 YSLEER. This CDR3 has 13 amino acids. V dropped 4 bases and J dropped 6 bases, with 12 bases sitting between them. The CDR3 DNA reads TGCGCCAGCAGCCCGACTTGGGTTGATGGCTACACCTTC. It encodes CASSPTWVDGYTF.

The chain employs TRBV6-5 and TRBJ2-3; 10 nucleotides align to TRBD2. CDR1 is MNHEY and CDR2 is SVGAGI in the germline V gene. Trimming cost V 8 bases and J 0 bases; bases outside gene matches: 5. The CDR3 contains 15 residues. CDR3 amino acids: CASGTTSGSTDTQYF. The CDR3 DNA follows: TGTGCCAGCGGAACGACTAGCGGGAGCACAGATACGCAGTATTTT.

This clone showed up many times. This rearrangement joins TRBV7-9 to TRBJ2-7; no clear D. The CDR3 spans 12 residues. Trimming took 1 base from V and 4 from J, leaving 5 bases between them. Germline V gene data show CDR1 as SEHNR and CDR2 as FQNEAQ (reference sequence). This chain's CDR3 is CASSLELYEQYF. CDR3 nucleotide sequence: TGTGCCAGCAGCTTAGAATTATACGAGCAGTACTTC.

The chain uses TRBV27 and TRBJ1-6, with TRBD1 as a possible D gene (6 bases). The germline gives CDR1 MNHEY, CDR2 SMNVEV (reference sequence). Trimming stripped 3 bases from V and 7 bases from J, with 10 bases between. The CDR3 loop spans 14 amino acids. The CDR3 is CASSLSQGNSPLHF. CDR3 bases: TGTGCCAGCAGTTTGTCTCAGGGGAATTCACCCCTCCACTTT.

This chain uses TRBV19 with TRBJ1-2; D may be TRBD1 (5 bases). This CDR3 comprises 13 residues. In germline, CDR1 is LNHDA, CDR2 SQIVND (reference sequence). The V and J ends lost 10 bases and 4 bases respectively, with 16 bases between them. CDR3 sequence (DNA): TGTGCCATATCTACAGGCCAGACCTATGGCTACACCTTC. Protein product: CAISTGQTYGYTF.